This note documents a single T cell receptor beta chain sequence. This sample is part of a study of blood T cell repertoires in COVID-19. Study context: Collection of acute and convalescent COVID-19 samples took place in the United States, Italy and Spain.

Per the authors' pipeline: Quantification of nucleated cells was approximated via reference gene primer amplification. Data came from immunoSEQ multiplex PCR; TCRdb stores just in-frame clones and leaves some out. V and J calls and clone size are copied from that table; D and trimming were computed from the DNA. The top ten hold 15% to 20% of the sample, which has under 250,000 clones, more than 70% seen once. Looked up from germline, CDR1 is MNHEY and CDR2 is SVGAGI. The CDR3 runs 16 residues. V was clipped by 2 bases and J by 2 bases; unmatched bases: 6. The sequenced sample consisted of peripheral blood. The origin of this receptor is a man over 45 with COVID-19, enrolled during active disease. This rearrangement joins TRBV6-5 to TRBJ2-7; TRBD2 agrees at 10 bases. Here the CDR3 reads CASSYAAGGTPYEQYF. The CDR3 DNA follows: TGTGCCAGCAGTTACGCAGCGGGAGGGACCCCCTACGAGCAGTACTTC.